Given below is one T cell receptor beta chain in context. Its antigen remains unidentified. TCRdb's table, derived via immunoSEQ multiplex PCR, lists solely in-frame clones and lacks some. The sample has over 45,000 clones, around 90% seen once. CDR1 is MNHEY and CDR2 is SMNVEV in the germline V gene (reference sequence). The CDR3 contains 16 residues. V lost 5 bases to trimming and J lost 4 bases; unmatched junction nucleotides: 8. The source of the sample is a study of PD-L1 blockade in urothelial cancer. Whole-study context: Blood was evaluated 3 weeks (second dose) and 6 weeks after therapy began. Overall study findings and caveats: Prediction of better survival came from below-median pretreatment blood TCR clonality. The study found that durable-benefit patients expanded tumor-associated blood clones more at 3 weeks.

J is TRBJ2-3 and V is TRBV27; 11 bases align to TRBD2. This specimen was PBMCs, taken around atezolizumab (anti-PD-L1) treatment. The receptor was derived from a man aged 55 to 70 with urothelial cancer. CDR3 sequence reads: CASSMVAGGRSDTQYF. CDR3 nucleotides: TGTGCCAGCAGTATGGTAGCGGGGGGGCGTTCAGATACGCAGTATTTT.